This T cell receptor (beta chain) was sequenced during a study of blood T cell repertoires in COVID-19 (dated by TCRdb to 2020 to 2021). For the wider study: Samples covering the acute and convalescent phases of COVID-19 were provided by collaborators in the United States, Italy and Spain. The prospective study material was composed of cDNA or gDNA derived from T cells, B-cell-depleted T cells, or PBMCs. Subjects who had been exposed to COVID-19, were actively infected with it, or had recovered from it provided the deeply sampled blood TCRbeta repertoires that made up the dataset. The repertoires were released in a freely available public database intended as a resource for research on the immune response to SARS-CoV-2. The samples were drawn from two sources: the first 160 participants of the ongoing ImmuneRACE study, and fewer than 1,500 subjects contributed by 6 global collaborators. Nearly every sample came with metadata listing a de-identified subject ID, COVID-19 status, age in years and sex. HLA class I and class II types, where available, came from metadata supplied by the sample provider rather than from assay-based typing. General findings and caveats noted by the study authors: How much clinical and demographic metadata was included differed by source and by participant, and the metadata was provided uncurated.

The CDR1 and CDR2 encoded by the germline V gene are MDHEN and SYDVKM. Trimming at the junction amounts to 6 bases on V and 8 bases on J, and the germline ends lie 11 bases apart. The CDR3 holds 12 amino acids from the cysteine to the phenylalanine. Of the read, only the CDR3 DNA is kept; its 36 bases are in frame from base 1. This clone has more than one count but fewer than ten. It has no known antigen specificity. The record has no base qualities; no much larger clone is one base away. TCRbeta CDR3 regions were amplified from genomic DNA by means of the immunoSEQ Assay, a bias-controlled multiplex PCR. As for the original processing: Nucleated cell counts per sample were estimated from amplification of reference gene primers within the assay. Sequence reads were collapsed and filtered to measure the absolute abundance of every unique TCRbeta CDR3 rearrangement. For each sample, productive Simpson clonality was calculated by taking the square root of Simpson's diversity index across productive rearrangements. This is the immuneACCESS table as TCRdb keeps it, with only in-frame sequences that have V and J called. A part of the clones is gone; compared with another copy, unresolved V genes explain less than half, and the rest is unexplained. That table is the source of V, J and clone size, and D and trimming were worked out from the DNA. This sample holds over 250,000 clones; about 87% were observed only once. The top ten hold about 2.5% of the sample.

Each collaborating institution followed its own protocols to collect whole blood in K2EDTA tubes. For TCRbeta analysis, collaborators shipped samples as frozen whole blood, isolated PBMCs, or DNA extracted from either of those sample types. The source of this sequence is a woman between 45 and 60 years old with acute or convalescent COVID-19. What was sequenced was peripheral blood. The chain is made from TRBV28 and TRBJ1-3; no D gene is confidently identified. The DNA sequence is as follows: TGTGCCAGCAGACCCCATCGGTACACCATATATTTT. This encodes CASRPHRYTIYF.